Many counts were recorded for the clone carrying this T cell receptor (beta chain). These data come from a study of T cells in Graves' hyperthyroidism and ophthalmopathy. Germline V lookup: CDR1 MNHNS, CDR2 SASEGT. V was shortened by 6 bases and J by 0 bases, with 9 bases between the two germline ends. CDR3 size: 13 residues. It was RNA transcripts that yielded the amplified TCR beta CDR3 regions. The primer set for the first-round RT-PCR of the TCR CDR3 was HTBI. Each CDR3 protein gets one entry after TCRdb re-called the multiplex PCR reads with MiXCR. In the table there are some 650,000 distinct CDR3 sequences, around 16% of which are singletons.

The source of this sequence is a woman between 40 and 50 years old with Graves' ophthalmopathy. This rearrangement joins TRBV6-1 to TRBJ2-7, with D possibly being TRBD1 or TRBD2 (5 bases each). The sample was blood. CDR3 sequence reads: CASSRDGSYEQYF. As DNA, the CDR3 is TGTGCCAGCAGCAGGGACGGCTCCTACGAGCAGTACTTC.